One sample yielded the 15 T cell receptor beta chains listed below, sequenced in a study of PD-1 blockade in classical Hodgkin lymphoma (dated by TCRdb to 2020 to 2022). The label giving this sample's time point can be read as: cycle 1 day 1 (C1D1), immediately before nivolumab initiation. All trial patients had relapsed after autologous stem cell transplantation, with cohorts A, B and C differing in prior brentuximab vedotin exposure. Library preparation was by the immunoSEQ multiplex PCR assay. TCRdb's version of the immuneACCESS table is confined to in-frame rearrangements and falls short of the full clone set. An unresolved V gene accounts for under half of the shortfall where checked; the remainder is of unknown origin. The sample table contains 20,000 to 25,000 clones; only one count was recorded for roughly two thirds of them. The ten most abundant clones make up about 5.6% of the sample.

The sample was peripheral blood mononuclear cells (PBMCs), taken at baseline. These receptors all stem from a human donor with classical Hodgkin lymphoma.

This rearrangement joins TRBV4-3 to TRBJ2-3; D ambiguous. The CDR3 loop spans 17 amino acids. Trimming took 0 bases from V and 1 from J, leaving 14 bases between them. Germline V lookup: CDR1 LGHNA, CDR2 YSLEER. CDR3 protein: CASSQDTVPGGTDTQYF. The CDR3 DNA is TGCGCCAGCAGCCAAGATACCGTCCCCGGAGGCACAGATACGCAGTATTTT.

This clone has a handful of counts. The CDR3 bases are TGTGCCAGCAGCCTAACTGCGAACGAAAAACTGTTTTTT. The encoded protein is CASSLTANEKLFF. This chain joins TRBV7-7 and TRBJ1-4; D remains ambiguous. Germline-derived CDR1 and CDR2 are SSHAT and FNYEAQ (reference sequence). V lost 5 bases, J lost 8 bases, and 12 bases lay in between. The CDR3 is 13 amino acids.

This chain uses TRBV4-3 with TRBJ1-4; the match to TRBD1 covers 9 bases. From germline, CDR1 is LGHNA and CDR2 YSLEER. The V gene end was trimmed by 0 bases and the J gene end by 8 bases; junction bases not matched to a gene: 4. The CDR3 covers 15 residues. CDR3 in DNA: TGCGCCAGCAGCCAAGAAGGGACAGGGTGGGAAAAACTGTTTTTT. Translating gives CASSQEGTGWEKLFF.

V is TRBV28 and J is TRBJ2-1, with D perhaps TRBD1 or TRBD2 (5 bases each). CDR3 length: 12 amino acids. Per germline, CDR1 MDHEN and CDR2 SYDVKM. Trimming cost V 4 bases and J 11 bases, with 12 bases left between them. CDR3 coding DNA: TGTGCCAGCAGTTCCCCCCCGGGACAGCAGTTCTTC. Protein: CASSSPPGQQFF.

This chain connects TRBV7-2 to TRBJ2-7; a weak D match, TRBD2 (6 bases). This CDR3 is built from 14 residues. CDR1 and CDR2 from the germline V gene are SGHTA and FQGNSA. Trimming pared 5 bases from V and 0 bases from J, leaving 11 bases between. The CDR3 is CASSRDSSSYEQYF. CDR3 nucleotides: TGTGCCAGCAGCAGGGACTCTAGCTCCTACGAGCAGTACTTC. Looking up the rest from reference TRBV7-2 and TRBJ2-7 gives the full variable domain: GAGVSQSPSNKVTEKGKDVELRCDPISGHTALYWYRQSLGQGLEFLIYFQGNSAPDKSGLPSDRFSAERTGGSVSTLTIQRTQQEDSAVYLCASSRDSSSYEQYFGPGTRLTVT.

This clone was seen once. The chain uses TRBV10-1 and TRBJ1-2; D not certain. This CDR3 comprises 13 residues. Trimming removed 4 bases from V and 4 bases from J, with 10 bases in between. CDR1 WNHNN and CDR2 SYGVQD come from the germline V gene (reference sequence). The CDR3 coding sequence is TGCGCCAGCAGTGTGCGAAAGACCTATGGCTACACCTTC. As protein: CASSVRKTYGYTF.

This sequence joins TRBV11-2 and TRBJ1-1; 12 nucleotides agree with TRBD1. After removal of 0 bases from V and 7 bases from J, the junction contained 9 bases not matched to a gene. The CDR3 sequence is 17 residues long. Germline V gene lookup returns CDR1 SGHAT and CDR2 FQNNGV. Here the CDR3 reads CASSLDFRDRGLGEAFF. CDR3 bases: TGTGCCAGCAGCTTAGATTTCCGGGACAGGGGGCTGGGTGAAGCTTTCTTT.

The chain recombines TRBV2 with TRBJ1-2; D gene ambiguous. Germline V gene sequence: CDR1 SNHLY, CDR2 FYNNEI. This CDR3 is built from 15 residues. Trimming left V 8 bases short and J 4 bases short, with 20 bases between. CDR3 sequence reads: CASLTRPGGIYGYTF. The CDR3 DNA sequence: TGTGCCAGCCTCACCCGGCCAGGAGGTATCTATGGCTACACCTTC. Looking up the rest from reference TRBV2 and TRBJ1-2 gives the full variable domain: EPEVTQTPSHQVTQMGQEVILRCVPISNHLYFYWYRQILGQKVEFLVSFYNNEISEKSEIFDDQFSVERPDGSNFTLKIRSTKLEDSAMYFCASLTRPGGIYGYTFGSGTRLTVV.

The rearrangement links TRBV5-4 to TRBJ2-3; D assignment may be TRBD1 or TRBD2 (5 bases each). The CDR3 totals 14 residues. The germline V and J ends were trimmed by 3 bases and 0 bases, with 8 bases remaining between them. Looked up from germline, CDR1 is SGHNT and CDR2 is YYREEE (reference sequence). CDR3 coding DNA: TGTGCCAGCAGCTCCCGGGGCAGCACAGATACGCAGTATTTT. Amino acid sequence: CASSSRGSTDTQYF.

V and J are TRBV5-1 and TRBJ2-3; maybe TRBD1 (5 bases). The V and J ends lost 0 bases and 1 base respectively, with 6 bases between them. CDR3 size: 14 residues. Germline V gene sequence: CDR1 SGHRS, CDR2 YFSETQ. The CDR3 bases are TGCGCCAGCAGCTTGGAAGGGGGCACAGATACGCAGTATTTT. Amino acid sequence: CASSLEGGTDTQYF.

Notes on this clone: This sample also contains other DNA sequences that code for the same CDR3. The chain uses TRBV6-5 and TRBJ2-7; no clear D gene. The length of the CDR3 is 13 residues. The V gene lost 0 bases and the J gene lost 1 base, with 4 bases spanning the gap. Germline assignment: CDR1 MNHEY and CDR2 SVGAGI. CDR3 amino acids: CASSYSVSYEQYF. The CDR3 region has the DNA TGTGCCAGCAGTTACTCGGTATCCTACGAGCAGTACTTC.

The chain joins TRBV6-1 to TRBJ2-7, with TRBD1 matching over 9 bases. CDR1 and CDR2 from the germline V gene are MNHNS and SASEGT. Unmatched junction bases numbered 4, after V lost 5 bases and J lost 2 bases. The CDR3 length is 14 residues. DNA for the CDR3: TGTGCCAGCAGTCTACAGGGGGCGGCCTACGAGCAGTACTTC. Its protein is CASSLQGAAYEQYF.

The chain couples TRBV6-1 to TRBJ1-2; 7 nucleotides agree with TRBD1. The CDR3 totals 13 residues. The germline CDR1 and CDR2 sequences are MNHNS and SASEGT. Trimming took 3 bases from V and 8 from J; bases not matched to a gene: 6. The chain's CDR3 is CASSDWDSGGYTF. The DNA for the CDR3 is TGTGCCAGCAGTGACTGGGACAGCGGGGGCTACACCTTC.

The chain employs TRBV5-1 and TRBJ2-3; 11 bases match TRBD2. There are 18 residues in the CDR3. CDR1 is SGHRS, CDR2 YFSETQ, per germline. V shed 0 bases and J 1 base; nucleotides not matched to a gene: 7. CDR3 loop: CASSLEASGGKGTDTQYF. The DNA of the CDR3 is TGCGCCAGCAGCTTGGAGGCTAGCGGGGGGAAGGGCACAGATACGCAGTATTTT.

CDR3 DNA: TGCGCCAGCAGCCAAGTGGGCAGGGGTGAGACCCAGTACTTC. This gives the protein CASSQVGRGETQYF. J is TRBJ2-5 and V is TRBV4-1; D is perhaps TRBD1 (6 bases). This CDR3 region has 14 residues. Between the trimmed V and J ends, which lost 1 base and 5 bases, there was a span of 11 bases. Germline lookup yields CDR1 MGHRA and CDR2 YSYEKL.